The rows below give T cell receptor beta chains drawn from one sample of a study of molecular identifiers for immune sequencing clone quantification. TCRdb passed the PCR reads through MiXCR, listing each CDR3 protein once. The data hold more than 300,000 distinct CDR3 sequences, with about a fifth observed a single time. The sequencing sample was made of naive CD8+ T cells from blood, with Jurkat cell RNA spiked in. The receptors derive from a human donor in good health. Some libraries in this study had Jurkat cell RNA spiked in. Each CDR3 is given with its conserved first and last residue. A D gene is named only where the DNA matches it firmly. The size entry is marked missing in some rows and otherwise reads once, few, many or a size class.

>NA|TRBV10-3|NA|TRBJ1-5
CAISVSRGNEPQHF
TGTGCCATCAGTGTGTCCAGGGGCAACGAGCCTCAGCATTTT
>TRBD1|TRBV4-1|many|TRBJ1-1
CASSQGQGSTEAFF
TGCGCCAGCAGCCAGGGACAGGGTAGCACTGAAGCTTTCTTT
>NA|TRBV6-5|many|TRBJ2-1
CASSPGTIPYNEQFF
TGTGCCAGCAGTCCCGGGACAATACCCTACAATGAGCAGTTCTTC
>NA|TRBV11-2|many|TRBJ2-3
CASHPSRGLADTQYF
TGTGCCAGCCACCCCAGCCGAGGGCTCGCAGATACGCAGTATTTT
>NA|TRBV20-1|few|TRBJ1-6
CSALRQSSYNSPLHF
TGCAGTGCCTTGAGACAGAGCTCCTATAATTCACCCCTCCACTTT
>TRBD1|TRBV10-3|many|TRBJ1-1
CAIRQGEGMNTEAFF
TGTGCCATCAGGCAGGGGGAGGGAATGAACACTGAAGCTTTCTTT
>NA|TRBV7-9|many|TRBJ2-7
CASSFPGTGEQYF
TGTGCCAGCAGCTTTCCGGGTACGGGGGAGCAGTACTTC
>TRBD1|TRBV12-3/TRBV12-4|many|TRBJ2-5
CASRWTGQETQYF
TGTGCCAGCAGGTGGACAGGGCAAGAGACCCAGTACTTC
>TRBD1|TRBV23-1|many|TRBJ1-5
CASSQSGDRGTQPQHF
TGCGCCAGCAGTCAATCTGGGGACAGGGGGACTCAGCCCCAGCATTTT
>NA|TRBV7-9|many|TRBJ2-3
CASSSPGAHTDTQYF
TGTGCCAGCAGCTCCCCGGGGGCCCACACAGATACGCAGTATTTT
>TRBD2|TRBV6-5|many|TRBJ2-1
CASSYSTSGEQFF
TGTGCCAGCAGTTACTCGACTAGCGGGGAGCAGTTCTTC
>TRBD2|TRBV10-3|few|TRBJ2-2
CAIRGGLAGVTGELFF
TGTGCCATCAGGGGGGGACTAGCGGGAGTTACCGGGGAGCTGTTTTTT
>TRBD2|TRBV4-1|many|TRBJ2-3
CASSEMLAGDTDTQYF
TGCGCCAGCAGCGAAATGCTAGCGGGGGACACAGATACGCAGTATTTT
>NA|TRBV7-9|many|TRBJ1-6
CASSQDSLSSPLHF
TGTGCCAGCAGCCAGGACAGCCTCTCTTCACCCCTCCACTTT
>NA|TRBV6-5|many|TRBJ2-5
CASSSDPDQETQYF
TGTGCCAGCAGCTCCGACCCAGACCAAGAGACCCAGTACTTC
>NA|TRBV4-3|few|TRBJ2-3
CASSQYPGLQDTQYF
TGCGCCAGCAGCCAATACCCGGGACTCCAGGATACGCAGTATTTT
>TRBD1|TRBV30|many|TRBJ1-1
CAWREGAATEAFF
TGTGCCTGGAGGGAGGGGGCGGCCACTGAAGCTTTCTTT
>NA|TRBV27|many|TRBJ2-7
CASSLNVGLAYEQYF
TGTGCCAGCAGTTTAAACGTGGGTTTGGCCTACGAGCAGTACTTC
>TRBD1|TRBV4-1|many|TRBJ1-5
CASSRTGANQPQHF
TGCGCCAGCAGCCGAACAGGGGCAAATCAGCCCCAGCATTTT
>TRBD2|TRBV20-1|many|TRBJ2-7
CSAHGLAGESYEQYF
TGCAGTGCTCATGGACTAGCGGGTGAATCCTACGAGCAGTACTTC
>NA|TRBV12-3/TRBV12-4|many|TRBJ2-4
CASSGRTENIQYF
TGTGCCAGCAGTGGACGGACTGAAAACATTCAGTACTTC
>NA|TRBV7-3|NA|TRBJ1-1
CASSPFGGTEAFF
TGTGCCAGCAGCCCGTTTGGGGGCACTGAAGCTTTCTTT
>TRBD2|TRBV11-2|many|TRBJ2-1
CASSSATSGSNEQFF
TGTGCCAGCAGCTCCGCGACTAGCGGGAGCAATGAGCAGTTCTTC
>NA|TRBV7-6|many|TRBJ2-5
CASSPSQETQYF
TGTGCCAGCAGCCCCTCCCAAGAGACCCAGTACTTC